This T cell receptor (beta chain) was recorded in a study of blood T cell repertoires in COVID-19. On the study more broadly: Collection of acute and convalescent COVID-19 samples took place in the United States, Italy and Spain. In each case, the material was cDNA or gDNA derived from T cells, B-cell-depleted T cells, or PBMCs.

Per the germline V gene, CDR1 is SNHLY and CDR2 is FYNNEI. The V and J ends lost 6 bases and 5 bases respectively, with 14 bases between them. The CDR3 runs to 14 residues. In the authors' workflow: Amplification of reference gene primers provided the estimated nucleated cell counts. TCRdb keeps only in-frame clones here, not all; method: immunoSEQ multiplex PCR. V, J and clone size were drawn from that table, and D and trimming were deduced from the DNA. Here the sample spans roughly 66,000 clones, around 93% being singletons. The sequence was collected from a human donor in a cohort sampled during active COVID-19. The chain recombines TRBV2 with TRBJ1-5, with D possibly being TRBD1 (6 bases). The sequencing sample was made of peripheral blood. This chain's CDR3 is CASRPGVVDQPQHF. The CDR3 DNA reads TGTGCCAGCAGGCCAGGGGTCGTGGATCAGCCCCAGCATTTT. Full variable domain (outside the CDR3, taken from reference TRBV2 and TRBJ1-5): EPEVTQTPSHQVTQMGQEVILRCVPISNHLYFYWYRQILGQKVEFLVSFYNNEISEKSEIFDDQFSVERPDGSNFTLKIRSTKLEDSAMYFCASRPGVVDQPQHFGDGTRLSIL.